This T cell receptor (beta chain) was sequenced in a study of T cells after somatic rescue of genetic block. Sequencing was performed with immunoSEQ multiplex PCR; in TCRdb, only in-frame clones are kept and a portion is missing. The sample lists approximately 70,000 clones, roughly 90% occurring once. Comment on this clone: The germline gene is not matched at one end of the junction; a read error may be the cause.

This CDR3 is built from 14 residues. Germline CDR1 LGHNA, CDR2 YNFKEQ. The sequenced sample consisted of peripheral blood mononuclear cells (PBMCs). This clonotype originated in a man under 40. The V call is TRBV4-2, the J call TRBJ2-1; D gene uncertain. The DNA for the CDR3 is TGTGCCAGCAGCCCCCTATCCTCCCACAATGAGCAGTTCTTC. As protein: CASSPLSSHNEQFF.